One and the same sample provided the 30 T cell receptor beta chains below, sequenced in a study of shared clonotypes between healthy human individuals. Repertoires were generated with immunoSEQ multiplex PCR, while TCRdb's copy carries only in-frame clones and drops some. The table includes more than 2 million clones, roughly 95% detected once. The sequencing sample was made of naive CD4+ T cells sorted from blood. Subset here: CD45RA+ positively selected. The receptors shown here come from a man aged 18 to 30 in good health.

The CDR3 region has the DNA TGTGCCAGCAGCTTAGTCAGCAGGGGACTACCCTACAATGAGCAGTTCTTC. The encoded protein is CASSLVSRGLPYNEQFF. The chain employs TRBV7-9 and TRBJ2-1; possibly TRBD2 for D (7 bases). The germline V gene encodes CDR1 SEHNR and CDR2 FQNEAQ (reference sequence). Trimming left V 1 base short and J 2 bases short, with 15 bases between. This CDR3 region has 17 residues.

The chain employs TRBV9 and TRBJ2-5; 11 bases match TRBD2. Germline trimming cut 4 bases from V and 4 bases from J; bases unmatched to any gene: 18. Germline V gives CDR1 SGDLS, CDR2 YYNGEE. The CDR3 totals 19 residues. CDR3: CASSPPSTLAGGPAETQYF. The DNA of the CDR3 is TGTGCCAGCAGCCCTCCCTCGACATTAGCGGGAGGGCCCGCAGAGACCCAGTACTTC.

The chain carries TRBV5-1 and TRBJ2-7, with 10 bases identical to TRBD1. Germline V lookup: CDR1 SGHRS, CDR2 YFSETQ. This CDR3 comprises 19 residues. V lost 4 bases and J lost 2; bases outside the gene matches: 18. CDR3 sequence: CASSPVGTGDRSSTYEQYF. Written as DNA, the CDR3 is TGCGCCAGCAGCCCGGTGGGGACAGGGGACCGATCAAGCACCTACGAGCAGTACTTC. Drawing the rest from reference TRBV5-1 and TRBJ2-7, the complete variable domain is KAGVTQTPRYLIKTRGQQVTLSCSPISGHRSVSWYQQTPGQGLQFLFEYFSETQRNKGNFPGRFSGRQFSNSRSEMNVSTLELGDSALYLCASSPVGTGDRSSTYEQYFGPGTRLTVT.

The J gene is TRBJ1-3, the V gene TRBV7-2, with no clear D. V lost 5 bases, J lost 4 bases, and 9 bases lay in between. The CDR3 extends over 13 amino acids. The germline V gene encodes CDR1 SGHTA and CDR2 FQGNSA. This CDR3 is CASSPQPGNTIYF. In DNA form, the CDR3 reads TGTGCCAGCAGCCCCCAGCCCGGAAACACCATATATTTT.

The rearrangement joins TRBV7-2 to TRBJ2-5; D uncertain. Per the germline V gene, CDR1 is SGHTA and CDR2 is FQGNSA. Trimming stripped 3 bases from V and 5 bases from J, with 10 bases between. The CDR3 runs to 13 residues. The DNA of the CDR3 is TGTGCCAGCAGCTTGGCCGAACGTGAGACCCAGTACTTC. It translates to CASSLAERETQYF.

The V and J genes are TRBV10-3 and TRBJ1-2; D is undetermined. This CDR3 has 14 residues. CDR1 and CDR2 from the germline V gene are ENHRY and SYGVKD. V dropped 2 bases and J dropped 4 bases, with 11 bases sitting between them. This CDR3 is CAISETRSAYGYTF. The CDR3 nucleotides read TGTGCCATCAGTGAGACGAGGTCAGCCTATGGCTACACCTTC.

The chain has TRBV19 and TRBJ2-7; 9 bases match TRBD1. The germline V gene encodes CDR1 LNHDA and CDR2 SQIVND (reference sequence). This CDR3 region has 14 residues. Trimming at V came to 6 bases and at J to 5 bases, leaving 8 bases not matched to a gene. The CDR3 reads CASSPGQGSNEQYF. Written as DNA, the CDR3 is TGTGCCAGTAGCCCGGGACAGGGTTCCAACGAGCAGTACTTC.

This chain joins TRBV9 and TRBJ1-6, with a tentative D call TRBD1 (5 bases). V was shortened by 5 bases and J by 5 bases, with 11 bases between the two germline ends. The CDR3 totals 14 residues. Germline V CDR1 and CDR2: SGDLS, YYNGEE. In nucleotides, the CDR3 is TGTGCCAGCAGAGACGGGACGGATAATTCACCCCTCCACTTT. It specifies CASRDGTDNSPLHF.

This CDR3 is CSVRGDGGNEKLFF. The CDR3 DNA reads TGCAGCGTTCGGGGGGATGGAGGGAATGAAAAACTGTTTTTT. V usage is TRBV29-1 and J usage is TRBJ1-4, with a possible D match to TRBD1 (5 bases). From germline, CDR1 is SQVTM and CDR2 ANQGSEA. The CDR3 extends over 14 amino acids. Trimming took off 5 bases at V and 5 bases at J, with 15 bases between the two ends.

The chain employs TRBV11-2 and TRBJ2-5; 7 nucleotides line up with TRBD1. CDR1 is SGHAT, CDR2 FQNNGV, per germline. This CDR3 is 14 amino acids long. Trimming at V came to 5 bases and at J to 1 base, leaving 4 bases not matched to a gene. The chain's CDR3 is CASSPDRAQETQYF. In nucleotides, the CDR3 is TGTGCCAGCAGCCCTGACAGGGCCCAAGAGACCCAGTACTTC.

This chain connects TRBV15 to TRBJ2-4; TRBD1 agrees at 7 bases. The CDR3 extends over 16 amino acids. V lost 3 bases, J lost 6 bases, and 11 bases stayed unmatched. CDR1 is LNHNV, CDR2 YYDKDF, per germline (reference sequence). This CDR3 is CATSRGVGQETNIQYF. The DNA of the CDR3 is TGTGCCACCAGCAGGGGTGTTGGACAGGAAACAAACATTCAGTACTTC.

The chain uses TRBV21-1 and TRBJ2-7. TRBV21-1 is deemed a pseudogene. This CDR3 region has 10 residues. CDR3 residues: CASTLGDPNF. In nucleotides, the CDR3 is TGTGCCAGCACTCTCGGTGACCCCAACTTC.

CDR3 amino acids: CAISPDSASYGYTF. The CDR3 bases are TGTGCCATCAGTCCCGACAGCGCTTCCTATGGCTACACCTTC. V is TRBV10-3 and J is TRBJ1-2, with D perhaps matching TRBD1 (5 bases). This CDR3 is 14 amino acids long. The V end was cut by 5 bases, the J end by 4 bases, with 14 bases between. Germline V gives CDR1 ENHRY, CDR2 SYGVKD.

This chain connects TRBV5-1 to TRBJ2-1; perhaps TRBD2 as D (6 bases). The CDR3 contains 17 residues. V lost 6 bases and J lost 0, with 19 bases in between. The germline CDR1 and CDR2 sequences are SGHRS and YFSETQ. The CDR3 bases are TGCGCCAGCACGCCCGGGGCGGGGTTGTACTCCTACAATGAGCAGTTCTTC. It encodes CASTPGAGLYSYNEQFF.

The V gene is TRBV5-1, the J gene TRBJ1-6; 10 nucleotides line up with TRBD1. Germline lookup yields CDR1 SGHRS and CDR2 YFSETQ. The CDR3 loop spans 14 amino acids. V dropped 6 bases and J dropped 16; count of bases not matched to a gene: 13. As DNA, the CDR3 is TGCGCCAGCACCATGGGGACAGGGGCTACCCTTCTCCACTTT. This gives the protein CASTMGTGATLLHF. The full variable domain, its missing parts supplied by reference TRBV5-1 and TRBJ1-6, is KAGVTQTPRYLIKTRGQQVTLSCSPISGHRSVSWYQQTPGQGLQFLFEYFSETQRNKGNFPGRFSGRQFSNSRSEMNVSTLELGDSALYLCASTMGTGATLLHFGNGTRLTVT.

The V gene is TRBV7-3, the J gene TRBJ2-1; 9 nucleotides match TRBD1. There are 17 residues in the CDR3. J gave up 2 bases and V 0 bases, and 5 bases lay outside the gene matches. Germline V lookup: CDR1 SGHTA, CDR2 FQGTGA. The CDR3 sequence: CASSLTGTGQTYNEQFF. The CDR3 region has the DNA TGTGCCAGCAGCTTAACGGGGACAGGGCAGACCTACAATGAGCAGTTCTTC.

The rearrangement uses TRBV9 and TRBJ2-5; 7 bases map to TRBD1. After removal of 4 bases from V and 5 bases from J, the junction contained 14 bases not matched to a gene. The CDR3 is made up of 16 amino acids. Looked up from germline, CDR1 is SGDLS and CDR2 is YYNGEE. CDR3 nucleotide sequence: TGTGCCAGCAGCCGATCCCGACAGGGCCCCAAGGAGACCCAGTACTTC. It is translated as CASSRSRQGPKETQYF.

The rearrangement uses TRBV27 and TRBJ1-2, with 10 bases fitting TRBD1. Germline V gives CDR1 MNHEY, CDR2 SMNVEV (reference sequence). The length of the CDR3 is 15 residues. J lost 1 base, V lost 4 bases, and 3 bases had no gene match. The CDR3 coding sequence is TGTGCCAGCAGTTCAAGGGACAGGGGTAACTATGGCTACACCTTC. Translation gives CASSSRDRGNYGYTF.

The chain couples TRBV6-1 to TRBJ1-6; perhaps TRBD1 as D (5 bases). The length of the CDR3 is 19 residues. V gave up 2 bases and J gave up 0 bases, with 17 bases separating them. CDR1 is MNHNS and CDR2 is SASEGT in the germline V gene. The CDR3 DNA reads TGTGCCAGCAGTGAAAGTCTTGGGCGGGGGAGCTCCTATAATTCACCCCTCCACTTT. Amino acid sequence: CASSESLGRGSSYNSPLHF.

The chain carries TRBV5-4 and TRBJ1-4; weak D call: TRBD1 (5 bases). The V end lost 0 bases, the J end lost 7 bases, and 13 bases lay between the germline ends. The CDR3 length is 15 residues. Germline CDR1 and CDR2: SGHNT and YYREEE (reference sequence). The CDR3 nucleotides read TGTGCCAGCAGCTTGGCATCGGGGCTAGGTGAAAAACTGTTTTTT. It yields the protein CASSLASGLGEKLFF. Combining the CDR3 with reference TRBV5-4 and TRBJ1-4 gives the whole variable domain ETGVTQSPTHLIKTRGQQVTLRCSSQSGHNTVSWYQQALGQGPQFIFQYYREEENGRGNFPPRFSGLQFPNYSSELNVNALELDDSALYLCASSLASGLGEKLFFGSGTQLSVL.

The J gene is TRBJ2-5, the V gene TRBV6-6; the match to TRBD2 covers 8 bases. The germline V gene encodes CDR1 MNHNY and CDR2 SVGAGI (reference sequence). The V and J ends lost 6 bases and 1 base, in that order; junction bases with no gene match: 10. This CDR3 is built from 16 residues. CDR3 residues: CASSLGGAGTQETQYF. The CDR3, as DNA: TGTGCCAGCAGCCTCGGGGGGGCGGGGACCCAAGAGACCCAGTACTTC.

This chain connects TRBV7-2 to TRBJ1-5; tentatively, D is TRBD1 (5 bases). Germline V gene sequence: CDR1 SGHTA, CDR2 FQGNSA. The germline V and J ends were trimmed by 0 bases and 1 base, with 10 bases remaining between them. The CDR3 loop spans 16 amino acids. CDR3 in DNA: TGTGCCAGCAGCTTAGCCGGACAACCGAGCAATCAGCCCCAGCATTTT. This encodes CASSLAGQPSNQPQHF.

This clone turned up a few times. V and J are TRBV30 and TRBJ1-1, with no clear D. The germline V gene encodes CDR1 GTSNPN and CDR2 SVGIG (reference sequence). The CDR3 length is 10 residues. V was clipped by 5 bases and J by 9 bases, with 10 bases between them. The CDR3 loop reads CAWVTVKAFF. Written as DNA, the CDR3 is TGTGCCTGGGTGACGGTTAAAGCTTTCTTT.

The chain recombines TRBV7-9 with TRBJ1-1; D may be TRBD1 (6 bases). V gave up 0 bases and J gave up 8 bases, with 13 bases separating them. The CDR3 covers 14 residues. Germline loops: CDR1 SEHNR, CDR2 FQNEAQ (reference sequence). The CDR3 coding sequence is TGTGCCAGCAGCTTAGCGCTAGTGGGGACAGAAGCTTTCTTT. This gives the protein CASSLALVGTEAFF.

The sample holds a few counts of this clone. The chain links TRBV11-2 to TRBJ1-2; the match to TRBD1 covers 7 bases. Per germline, CDR1 SGHAT and CDR2 FQNNGV. Losses at the gene ends were 5 bases for V and 7 bases for J; bases not matched to a gene: 7. The CDR3 has 13 amino acids. The CDR3 nucleotides are TGTGCCAGCAGCACCGACAGGGACTCTGGCTACACCTTC. Its protein product is CASSTDRDSGYTF.

A remark on this clone: Other DNA sequences within the sample encode an identical CDR3. The rearrangement links TRBV6-6 to TRBJ1-1, with a tentative D call TRBD1 (5 bases). The V and J ends lost 5 bases and 0 bases respectively, with 7 bases between them. The CDR3 length is 13 residues. Per germline, CDR1 MNHNY and CDR2 SVGAGI (reference sequence). The CDR3 is CASSGGVNTEAFF. As DNA, the CDR3 is TGTGCCAGCAGTGGGGGGGTGAACACTGAAGCTTTCTTT.

The V call is TRBV2, the J call TRBJ1-1; TRBD1 might be the D (5 bases). The CDR3 contains 16 residues. The V gene's germline CDR1 is SNHLY and CDR2 FYNNEI. Trimming removed 4 bases from V and 2 bases from J, with 17 bases in between. CDR3 protein: CASSVRDPTFNTEAFF. In DNA form, the CDR3 reads TGTGCCAGCAGTGTCAGGGATCCGACGTTTAACACTGAAGCTTTCTTT.

The chain combines TRBV7-2 with TRBJ2-2; 12 nucleotides align to TRBD2. The CDR3 covers 16 residues. CDR1 and CDR2 from the germline V gene are SGHTA and FQGNSA. The J segment lost 1 base and the V segment lost 4 bases, leaving 1 base of the junction unmatched. CDR3 protein: CASSSGLAGNTGELFF. CDR3 DNA sequence: TGTGCCAGCAGCTCGGGACTAGCGGGGAACACCGGGGAGCTGTTTTTT.

This clone was observed a single time. This chain joins TRBV18 and TRBJ1-5, with a weak D call TRBD1 (6 bases). This CDR3 contains 16 residues. V was clipped by 3 bases and J by 5 bases, with 17 bases between them. In germline, CDR1 is KGHSH, CDR2 LQKENI. Here the CDR3 reads CASSPRAGGWDQPQHF. CDR3 nucleotide sequence: TGTGCCAGCTCACCGAGGGCTGGGGGCTGGGATCAGCCCCAGCATTTT.

The V gene is TRBV28, the J gene TRBJ1-6, with a weak D call TRBD1 (5 bases). Germline assignment: CDR1 MDHEN and CDR2 SYDVKM. V was clipped by 6 bases and J by 11 bases, with 20 bases between them. The CDR3 is 15 amino acids. CDR3: CASSSPANRLPPLHF. In nucleotides, the CDR3 is TGTGCCAGCAGCTCCCCCGCTAACAGGTTACCACCCCTCCACTTT.